The 31 T cell receptor beta chains below come from one sample, sequenced in a study of cytomegalovirus exposure and HLA in healthy donors. The primer mix had 60 Vbeta and 13 Jbeta primers. Sequenced by immunoSEQ multiplex PCR; TCRdb stores in-frame clones only, minus some. The sample lists nearly 200,000 clones, 82% seen once, with roughly 0.098% in the top ten. Sequencing was done on a sample of PBMCs. The receptor set was obtained from a boy younger than 10 in good health and CMV-seronegative.

This clone was seen more than once but under ten times. The J gene is TRBJ2-7, the V gene TRBV10-3; 7 positions match TRBD2. This CDR3 comprises 16 residues. Germline-derived CDR1 and CDR2 are ENHRY and SYGVKD. The V gene end was trimmed by 2 bases and the J gene end by 0 bases; junction bases not matched to a gene: 7. CDR3 sequence reads: CAISEPTSESSYEQYF. The CDR3 DNA sequence: TGTGCCATCAGTGAGCCCACTAGCGAGAGCTCCTACGAGCAGTACTTC.

This chain links TRBV6-1 with TRBJ2-1; D is unclear. Germline assignment: CDR1 MNHNS and CDR2 SASEGT. The CDR3 extends over 13 amino acids. V shed 3 bases and J shed 3 bases, with 6 bases lying between them. CDR3 in DNA: TGTGCCAGCAGTGAGGGCAGCTACAATGAGCAGTTCTTC. This sequence encodes CASSEGSYNEQFF.

The rearrangement joins TRBV9 to TRBJ1-2; a possible D gene is TRBD1 (6 bases). The CDR3 sequence is 14 residues long. V was cut by 0 bases and J by 8 bases, with 14 bases left in between. Germline CDR1 SGDLS, CDR2 YYNGEE. Here the CDR3 DNA reads TGTGCCAGCAGCGTAGAGGCCCAGGGGTGGGGCTACACCTTC. Its translation is CASSVEAQGWGYTF.

This clone came up a few times. The rearrangement joins TRBV19 to TRBJ1-1; 11 bases match TRBD1. CDR1 is LNHDA, CDR2 SQIVND, per germline (reference sequence). The J segment lost 5 bases and the V segment lost 2 bases, leaving 7 bases of the junction unmatched. CDR3 length equals 16 residues. Here the CDR3 reads CASSIKEDRGRTEAFF. CDR3 nucleotide sequence: TGTGCCAGTAGTATAAAGGAGGACAGGGGGCGGACTGAAGCTTTCTTT.

This rearrangement joins TRBV28 to TRBJ1-6; D is possibly TRBD1 (6 bases). The CDR3 length is 14 residues. The ends were cut back, 3 bases at V and 10 bases at J, with 13 bases in the middle. CDR1 is MDHEN, CDR2 SYDVKM, per germline. CDR3 amino acids: CASSLPGVGSPLHF. Written as DNA, the CDR3 is TGTGCCAGCAGTTTGCCAGGGGTAGGATCACCCCTCCACTTT. The whole variable domain, filled in from reference TRBV28 and TRBJ1-6, reads DVKVTQSSRYLVKRTGEKVFLECVQDMDHENMFWYRQDPGLGLRLIYFSYDVKMKEKGDIPEGYSVSREKKERFSLILESASTNQTSMYLCASSLPGVGSPLHFGNGTRLTVT.

The V and J genes are TRBV7-2 and TRBJ2-7; D not certain. Trimming left V 1 base short and J 3 bases short, with 16 bases between. Germline assignment: CDR1 SGHTA and CDR2 FQGNSA. The CDR3 has 16 amino acids. CDR3: CASSLDLGYCSYEQYF. In DNA form, the CDR3 reads TGTGCCAGCAGCTTAGATCTGGGCTACTGCAGCTACGAGCAGTACTTC.

The chain carries TRBV4-2 and TRBJ2-3, with 9 bases that match TRBD2. Germline values: CDR1 LGHNA, CDR2 YNFKEQ. J gave up 2 bases and V 0 bases, and 6 bases lay outside the gene matches. The CDR3 extends over 17 amino acids. The CDR3 DNA reads TGTGCCAGCAGCCAAGAGTCCTCTAGCGGGGACACAGATACGCAGTATTTT. It is translated as CASSQESSSGDTDTQYF.

The rearrangement links TRBV5-6 to TRBJ2-7; D uncertain. CDR1 is SGHDT, CDR2 YYEEEE, per germline. This CDR3 is 11 amino acids long. V lost 3 bases to trimming and J lost 4 bases, with 5 bases between them. CDR3 region: CASSWQYEQYF. CDR3 coding DNA: TGTGCCAGCAGCTGGCAATACGAGCAGTACTTC.

A remark on this clone: The junction and the germline gene differ at one end; a read error may be behind it. The rearrangement joins TRBV7-6 to TRBJ2-7, with 10 bases matching TRBD2. The germline gives CDR1 SGHVS, CDR2 FNYEAQ. This CDR3 spans 12 amino acids. Here the CDR3 reads CASSSGGLAAHF. The CDR3 DNA sequence: TGTGCCAGCAGCTCAGGCGGACTAGCGGCCCACTTC.

This chain joins TRBV7-9 and TRBJ1-1; D is uncertain. The V end lost 2 bases, the J end lost 2 bases, and 12 bases lay between the germline ends. Germline values: CDR1 SEHNR, CDR2 FQNEAQ (reference sequence). This CDR3 comprises 15 residues. In DNA form, the CDR3 reads TGTGCCAGCAGCTTAAAGGCCAGACTAAACACTGAAGCTTTCTTT. This sequence encodes CASSLKARLNTEAFF.

The chain joins TRBV15 to TRBJ1-5; no clear D. CDR1 LNHNV and CDR2 YYDKDF come from the germline V gene (reference sequence). V was pared by 0 bases and J by 7 bases, with 7 bases between. The length of the CDR3 is 13 residues. Here the CDR3 DNA reads TGTGCCACCAGCAGAGATCGGGAGCAGCCCCAGCATTTT. Its protein is CATSRDREQPQHF.

V usage is TRBV7-9 and J usage is TRBJ1-2; no clear D gene. The V gene's germline CDR1 is SEHNR and CDR2 FQNEAQ (reference sequence). Trimming removed 7 bases at V and 4 bases at J, with 10 bases between. This CDR3 is 12 amino acids long. The CDR3 sequence: CASTPLGYGYTF. Written as DNA, the CDR3 is TGTGCCAGCACCCCCCTCGGCTATGGCTACACCTTC. The full variable domain, with the rest looked up from reference TRBV7-9 and TRBJ1-2, is DTGVSQNPRHKITKRGQNVTFRCDPISEHNRLYWYRQTLGQGPEFLTYFQNEAQLEKSRLLSDRFSAERPKGSFSTLEIQRTEQGDSAMYLCASTPLGYGYTFGSGTRLTVV.

This clone has just a few counts. The chain carries TRBV27 and TRBJ1-6, with 8 bases matching TRBD1. The CDR3 covers 14 residues. Trimming took 6 bases from V and 6 from J; bases not matched to a gene: 4. Germline V gene lookup returns CDR1 MNHEY and CDR2 SMNVEV (reference sequence). DNA for the CDR3: TGTGCCAGCAGCCTGACAGGGGCTAATTCACCCCTCCACTTT. Protein sequence: CASSLTGANSPLHF.

The chain uses TRBV4-1 and TRBJ2-5; D gene unclear. This CDR3 is 14 amino acids long. Germline V gives CDR1 MGHRA, CDR2 YSYEKL. Trimming removed 4 bases from V and 2 bases from J, with 11 bases in between. Written as DNA, the CDR3 is TGCGCCAGCAGCCCAGTCAAAGATCAAGAGACCCAGTACTTC. Translation: CASSPVKDQETQYF.

The genes are TRBV2 and TRBJ2-5; 9 bases are a match to TRBD2. Germline CDR1 and CDR2: SNHLY and FYNNEI. J was trimmed by 11 bases and V by 6 bases; bases with no gene match: 16. The CDR3 sequence is 15 residues long. CDR3 bases: TGTGCCAGCAGAGCTAGCGGGACGGGGGTTTCCCGACAGTACTTC. Amino acids: CASRASGTGVSRQYF. Variable domain in full (rest from reference TRBV2 and TRBJ2-5): EPEVTQTPSHQVTQMGQEVILRCVPISNHLYFYWYRQILGQKVEFLVSFYNNEISEKSEIFDDQFSVERPDGSNFTLKIRSTKLEDSAMYFCASRASGTGVSRQYFGPGTRLLVL.

This chain uses TRBV5-4 with TRBJ2-1; TRBD1 matches at 8 bases. Germline CDR1 and CDR2: SGHNT and YYREEE (reference sequence). The CDR3 is 15 residues long. J lost 3 bases, V lost 4 bases, and 6 bases had no gene match. The CDR3 sequence is CASSLPGQDYNEQFF. The CDR3 DNA sequence: TGTGCCAGCAGCCTGCCGGGACAGGACTACAATGAGCAGTTCTTC. Full variable domain (missing parts from reference TRBV5-4 and TRBJ2-1): ETGVTQSPTHLIKTRGQQVTLRCSSQSGHNTVSWYQQALGQGPQFIFQYYREEENGRGNFPPRFSGLQFPNYSSELNVNALELDDSALYLCASSLPGQDYNEQFFGPGTRLTVL.

The gene calls are TRBV5-1 and TRBJ2-5, with D unclear. The CDR3 consists of 12 residues. With 4 bases removed from V and 0 bases from J, the gap between germline ends came to 4 bases. Germline CDR1 and CDR2: SGHRS and YFSETQ. The CDR3 DNA is TGCGCCAGCAGCGCGTACCAAGAGACCCAGTACTTC. Protein: CASSAYQETQYF.

The chain combines TRBV4-2 with TRBJ2-5, with D uncertain. Germline CDR1 is LGHNA and CDR2 is YNFKEQ. This CDR3 is built from 14 residues. V lost 1 base to trimming and J lost 2 bases, with 8 bases between them. This CDR3 reads CASSQGVQQETQYF. The CDR3 DNA reads TGTGCCAGCAGCCAAGGGGTACAGCAAGAGACCCAGTACTTC.

CDR3 sequence (DNA): TGTGCCAGCAGCTTAACATGGCGGGGGGGCGGGAATACGCAGTATTTT. As protein: CASSLTWRGGGNTQYF. The chain is built from TRBV7-3 and TRBJ2-3, with 9 bases identical to TRBD2. Unmatched junction bases numbered 8, after V lost 0 bases and J lost 7 bases. This CDR3 region has 16 residues. The germline V gene encodes CDR1 SGHTA and CDR2 FQGTGA.

The J gene is TRBJ2-3, the V gene TRBV4-2; 8 positions agree with TRBD2. The trim removed 1 base at V and 2 bases at J, leaving 8 bases unmatched. This CDR3 has 17 residues. Germline V CDR1 and CDR2: LGHNA, YNFKEQ. In DNA, the CDR3 is TGTGCCAGCAGCCAAGGAGTCGGGGGGGCGTCCACAGATACGCAGTATTTT. Translated, it gives CASSQGVGGASTDTQYF.

This chain links TRBV6-4 with TRBJ2-3, with 7 bases identical to TRBD2. CDR1 is MRHNA, CDR2 SNTAGT, per germline. The V segment lost 2 bases and the J segment 2 bases; nucleotides outside the gene matches: 4. This CDR3 is built from 15 residues. CDR3 loop: CASSDGGGNTDTQYF. CDR3 nucleotides: TGTGCCAGCAGTGACGGCGGGGGAAACACAGATACGCAGTATTTT.

V is TRBV4-3 and J is TRBJ1-6; 8 bases are shared with TRBD1. CDR1 and CDR2 (germline): LGHNA, YSLEER. This CDR3 comprises 14 residues. Germline trimming cut 4 bases from V and 7 bases from J; bases unmatched to any gene: 3. DNA for the CDR3: TGCGCCAGCAGCCCCGGACAGGGAAATTCACCCCTCCACTTT. It specifies CASSPGQGNSPLHF.

The rearrangement links TRBV14 to TRBJ2-5; D is uncertain. This CDR3 is 13 amino acids long. Germline CDR1 reads SGHDN; CDR2 reads FVKESK. Trimming pared 0 bases from V and 3 bases from J, leaving 5 bases between. CDR3 bases: TGTGCCAGCAGCCAAGATCGGGAAGAGACCCAGTACTTC. Protein product: CASSQDREETQYF.

In its sample, this clone was seen once. V gene TRBV11-1 combines with J gene TRBJ2-3, with no clear D. V lost 3 bases to trimming and J lost 0 bases, with 7 bases between them. CDR1 is SGHAT and CDR2 is FQDESV in the germline V gene (reference sequence). The CDR3 sequence is 14 residues long. The DNA of the CDR3 is TGTGCCAGCAGCTTTGCGCCTAGCACAGATACGCAGTATTTT. This sequence encodes CASSFAPSTDTQYF.

The chain employs TRBV6-6 and TRBJ2-1; D is ambiguous. The germline V gene encodes CDR1 MNHNY and CDR2 SVGAGI (reference sequence). This CDR3 is built from 14 residues. The V end lost 8 bases, the J end lost 0 bases, and 11 bases lay between the germline ends. CDR3 nucleotide sequence: TGTGCCAGCTGCCAGGCGAGCTCCTACAATGAGCAGTTCTTC. Its translation: CASCQASSYNEQFF.

The chain uses TRBV1 and TRBJ2-5; the D call TRBD2 from the table was never checked on the DNA. TRBV1 counts as a pseudogene. This CDR3 region has 18 residues. CDR3 in amino acids: CTSSQDEGGGAVKETQYF. The CDR3 DNA reads as TGCACCAGCAGCCAAGATGAGGGCGGGGGGGCAGTGAAAGAGACCCAGTACTTC.

CDR3 residues: CASTPGADEQYF. The CDR3 nucleotides are TGTGCCAGCACCCCAGGCGCAGACGAGCAGTACTTC. The rearrangement uses TRBV6-6 and TRBJ2-7; D unclear. This CDR3 contains 12 residues. V lost 7 bases to trimming and J lost 5 bases, with 12 bases between them. Germline V gives CDR1 MNHNY, CDR2 SVGAGI (reference sequence).

This sequence joins TRBV15 and TRBJ1-2; D gene unclear. The CDR3 loop spans 14 amino acids. Germline CDR1 LNHNV, CDR2 YYDKDF (reference sequence). Trimming pared 0 bases from V and 7 bases from J, leaving 12 bases between. CDR3 DNA sequence: TGTGCCACCAGCAGAGATGACGGAGACCCTGGCTACACCTTC. It encodes CATSRDDGDPGYTF.

This clone was found a few times. The chain employs TRBV5-4 and TRBJ1-1; D is possibly TRBD1 (5 bases). Looked up from germline, CDR1 is SGHNT and CDR2 is YYREEE (reference sequence). The CDR3 spans 11 residues. Trimming shortened V by 4 bases and J by 7 bases, and 8 bases separated the two germline ends. This CDR3 reads CASSRGIEAFF. CDR3 DNA sequence: TGTGCCAGCAGCCGGGGGATTGAAGCTTTCTTT. The full variable domain, completed using reference TRBV5-4 and TRBJ1-1, is ETGVTQSPTHLIKTRGQQVTLRCSSQSGHNTVSWYQQALGQGPQFIFQYYREEENGRGNFPPRFSGLQFPNYSSELNVNALELDDSALYLCASSRGIEAFFGQGTRLTVV.

This chain uses TRBV6-1 with TRBJ1-6; TRBD1 might be the D (5 bases). V lost 7 bases and J lost 4, with 5 bases in between. CDR3 length equals 12 residues. Germline loops: CDR1 MNHNS, CDR2 SASEGT. The CDR3 sequence: CASTGYNSPLHF. CDR3 nucleotide sequence: TGTGCCAGCACAGGGTATAATTCACCCCTCCACTTT.

The gene calls are TRBV10-3 and TRBJ1-1, with TRBD1 identical over 9 bases. The CDR3 is made up of 14 amino acids. V shed 10 bases and J 5 bases; nucleotides not matched to a gene: 11. Germline V gene sequence: CDR1 ENHRY, CDR2 SYGVKD. DNA for the CDR3: TGTGCCACCCTACCGGGACAGGGAAGAACTGAAGCTTTCTTT. Translating gives CATLPGQGRTEAFF.